This T cell receptor (beta chain) was identified during a study of cytotoxic CD8 clonotypes in ibrutinib-treated CLL. T cells were sequenced at a targeted depth of 1 in 200,000 to 1 in 1 million. The data were produced by immunoSEQ multiplex PCR, yet TCRdb's version contains in-frame clones alone and is incomplete. The sample gives almost 45,000 clones, 60% to 75% of which show up once; about 13% is in the top ten. Findings and limits, study-wide: Clonality climbed at ibrutinib response, then dropped toward baseline at progression. The study found public clonotypes uncommon, contracting or stable on treatment. Starting clonality was above that of age-matched healthy donors and tracked circulating CD8+ T-cell counts.

CDR3 size: 16 residues. Germline CDR1 reads MNHEY; CDR2 reads SMNVEV (reference sequence). Deletions cut 2 bases from V and 2 bases from J, with 10 bases between. This clone was found once. Its antigen is currently unknown. Specimen: PBMCs, collected after 12 months of ibrutinib treatment. The chain uses TRBV27 and TRBJ2-6, with D perhaps being TRBD1 or TRBD2 (5 bases each). This TCR was recovered from a human donor with chronic lymphocytic leukemia. The chain's CDR3 is CASSLRSGPGANVLTF. The CDR3 DNA reads TGTGCCAGCAGTTTACGTTCGGGGCCTGGGGCCAACGTCCTGACTTTC.